The present T cell receptor beta chain was sequenced within a study of T-cell memory formation after mild COVID-19. Study overall: TCR clusters largely stayed donor specific.

This CDR3 comprises 16 residues. V was pared by 4 bases and J by 7 bases, with 11 bases of the junction left unmatched. Broader study findings: Of the contracting clones, CD4+ ones lay mainly in CM and EM, and CD8+ ones in EMRA. Within pre-infection memory, some responding clones were found, suggesting cross-reactive memory joined.

On this clonotype: Antigen unknown.

TCRdb analysed the 5' RACE reads with MiXCR anew, one entry per CDR3 protein. The sample carries fewer than 700,000 distinct CDR3 sequences, 18% recorded once. The sequence came from an adult woman who had mild COVID-19 (a few samples of this study predate the infection). Cell type and time point are not known. This chain uses TRBV23-1 with TRBJ1-5; 9 nucleotides align to TRBD1. TRBV23-1 falls under the ORF class, with uncertain function. Input material: PBMCs or a T cell subset sorted from them (not recorded which). CDR3 in DNA: TGCGCCAGCAGTCGCCTGGGACAGGGAAGCTGCCAGCCCCAGCATTTT. Translation: CASSRLGQGSCQPQHF.